This TCR beta chain was captured in a study of blood T cells in healthy people across ages. General study results and limits: In these data, TCR beta diversity tracked strongly with naive T cell percentage. Higher diversity and more naive CD4+ cells were features of long-lived donors, compared to aged donors.

Isolation of PBMCs gave at least 6 million cells per sample. Turning to this clonotype: Its specificity is unknown.

Germline V gene sequence: CDR1 SGHRS, CDR2 YFSETQ. V lost 4 bases to trimming and J lost 7 bases; unmatched junction nucleotides: 4. The CDR3 sequence is 15 residues long. The authors ran a second PCR of roughly 7 to 11 cycles using a sample-barcoded 5' primer and a J-beta primer mix. TCRdb called the 5' RACE reads again in MiXCR, with one record for every CDR3 protein. The sample shows just under 750,000 distinct CDR3 sequences, about a fifth of them seen only once. The source material was blood. The origin of this receptor is a man between 70 and 80 years old in good health. The chain is built from TRBV5-1 and TRBJ2-1, with 14 bases identical to TRBD2. The CDR3: CASSQTSGGANEQFF. For the CDR3, the DNA is TGCGCCAGCAGCCAGACTAGCGGGGGGGCTAATGAGCAGTTCTTC.